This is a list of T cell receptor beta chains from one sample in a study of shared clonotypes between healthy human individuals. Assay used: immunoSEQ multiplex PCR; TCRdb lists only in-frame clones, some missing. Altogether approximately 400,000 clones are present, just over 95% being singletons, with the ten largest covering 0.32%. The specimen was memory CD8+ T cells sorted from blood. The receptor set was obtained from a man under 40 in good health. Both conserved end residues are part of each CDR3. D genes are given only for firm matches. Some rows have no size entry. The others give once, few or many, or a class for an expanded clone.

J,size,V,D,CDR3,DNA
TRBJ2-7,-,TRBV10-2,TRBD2,CASSEWGGRGYEQYF,TGCGCCAGCAGTGAGTGGGGCGGGAGGGGATACGAGCAGTACTTC
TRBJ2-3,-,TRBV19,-,CASSPRAGRYTDTQYF,TGTGCCAGTAGTCCCAGGGCGGGGCGCTACACAGATACGCAGTATTTT
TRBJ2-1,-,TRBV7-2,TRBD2,CASSFKGGLAGGRGNEQFF,TGTGCCAGCAGCTTTAAGGGGGGACTAGCGGGAGGACGTGGGAATGAGCAGTTCTTC
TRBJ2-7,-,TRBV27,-,CASSFIGSDVSSYEQYF,TGTGCCAGCAGTTTTATCGGTTCAGACGTGAGCTCCTACGAGCAGTACTTC
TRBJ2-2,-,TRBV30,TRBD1,CAWRSGGLHTGELFF,TGTGCCTGGAGATCAGGGGGCTTGCACACCGGGGAGCTGTTTTTT
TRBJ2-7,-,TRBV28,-,CASSFSRAGGEQYF,TGTGCCAGCAGTTTTTCCAGGGCTGGGGGCGAGCAGTACTTC
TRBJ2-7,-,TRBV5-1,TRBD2,CASSLDPTGGEQYF,TGCGCCAGCAGCTTGGATCCGACGGGAGGGGAGCAGTACTTC
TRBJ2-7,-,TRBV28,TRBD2,CASSGGLARNEQYF,TGTGCCAGCAGTGGGGGACTAGCAAGGAACGAGCAGTACTTC
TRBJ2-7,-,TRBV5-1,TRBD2,CASSRLAGTYEQYF,TGCGCCAGCAGCAGACTAGCGGGTACCTACGAGCAGTACTTC
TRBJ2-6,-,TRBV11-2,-,CASSLGRHSGANVLTF,TGTGCCAGCAGCTTAGGCAGACACTCTGGGGCCAACGTCCTGACTTTC
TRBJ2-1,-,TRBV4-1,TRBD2,CASSQVSGRSSYNEQFF,TGCGCCAGCAGCCAAGTTAGCGGGAGGAGCTCCTACAATGAGCAGTTCTTC
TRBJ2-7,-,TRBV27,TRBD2,CASSLSLGGTYEQYF,TGTGCCAGCAGTTTATCCCTGGGGGGGACCTACGAGCAGTACTTC
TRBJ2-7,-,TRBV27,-,CASSGALYEQYF,TGTGCCAGCAGTGGCGCCCTCTACGAGCAGTACTTC
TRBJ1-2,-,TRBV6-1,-,CASTGFGYTF,TGTGCCAGCACAGGATTTGGCTACACCTTC
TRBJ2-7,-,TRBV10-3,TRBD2,CAISDGLHAQRGFYEQYF,TGTGCCATCAGTGACGGACTTCACGCTCAGCGGGGGTTTTACGAGCAGTACTTC
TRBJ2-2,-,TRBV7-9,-,CASSLSSGELFF,TGTGCCAGCAGCTTGTCGTCCGGGGAGCTGTTTTTT
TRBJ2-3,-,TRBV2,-,CASSVASRHTDTQYF,TGTGCCAGCAGTGTGGCTAGCCGACACACAGATACGCAGTATTTT
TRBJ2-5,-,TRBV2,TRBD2,CASSESREGRETQYF,TGTGCCAGCAGTGAATCACGGGAGGGCCGTGAGACCCAGTACTTC
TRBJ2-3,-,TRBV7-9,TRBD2,CASSALAGEGPDTQYF,TGTGCCAGCAGCGCCCTAGCGGGAGAAGGGCCAGATACGCAGTATTTT
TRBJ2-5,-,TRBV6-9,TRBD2,CASSSGLAQETQYF,TGTGCCAGCAGTTCGGGACTAGCGCAAGAGACCCAGTACTTC
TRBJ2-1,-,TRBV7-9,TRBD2,CASSETTSGRFFYEQFF,TGTGCCAGCAGCGAAACGACTAGCGGGAGATTTTTCTATGAGCAGTTCTTC
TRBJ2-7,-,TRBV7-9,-,CASSLGGRSYEQYF,TGTGCCAGCAGCTTAGGTGGCAGGTCCTACGAGCAGTACTTC
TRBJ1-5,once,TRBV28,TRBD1,CASSLAGQGYQPQHF,TGTGCCAGCAGTTTAGCGGGACAGGGCTATCAGCCCCAGCATTTT
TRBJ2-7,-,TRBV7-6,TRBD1,CASSLRTGSSYEQYF,TGTGCCAGCAGCCTGCGGACAGGAAGCTCCTACGAGCAGTACTTC
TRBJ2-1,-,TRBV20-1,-,CSADTYNEQFF,TGCAGTGCTGACACCTACAATGAGCAGTTCTTC
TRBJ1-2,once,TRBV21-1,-,CASSSRQGIIGGYTF,TGTGCCAGCAGCTCCCGACAGGGGATAATTGGTGGCTACACCTTC
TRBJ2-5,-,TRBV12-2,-,CATQDSGLAGRQETQYF,TGTGCAACCCAAGATTCAGGACTAGCCGGGCGTCAAGAGACCCAGTACTTC
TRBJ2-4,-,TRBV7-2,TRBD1,CASSLQTGGIQYF,TGTGCCAGCAGCTTACAGACAGGGGGCATTCAGTACTTC
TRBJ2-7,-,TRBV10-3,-,CAISESTGNHEQYF,TGTGCCATCAGTGAGTCTACAGGTAACCACGAGCAGTACTTC
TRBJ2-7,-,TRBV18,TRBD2,CASSPVGAGGLYEQYF,TGTGCCAGCTCACCAGTAGGGGCGGGAGGTCTTTACGAGCAGTACTTC
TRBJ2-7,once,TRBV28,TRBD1,CASRENTGVSRYEQYF,TGTGCCAGCAGAGAAAATACAGGGGTTTCTCGGTACGAGCAGTACTTC
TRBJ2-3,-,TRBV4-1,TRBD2,CASSHANRLAGNTDTQYF,TGCGCCAGCAGCCACGCCAATCGACTAGCGGGTAACACAGATACGCAGTATTTT
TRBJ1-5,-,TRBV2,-,CASSEGGQSGRNQPQHF,TGTGCCAGCAGTGAAGGAGGCCAAAGTGGTCGCAATCAGCCCCAGCATTTT
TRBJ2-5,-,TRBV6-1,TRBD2,CASNRLAGVGETQYF,TGTGCCAGCAATCGACTAGCGGGAGTTGGAGAGACCCAGTACTTC
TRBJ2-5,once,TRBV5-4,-,CASSLREAQETQYF,TGTGCCAGCAGCTTGAGGGAAGCCCAAGAGACCCAGTACTTC
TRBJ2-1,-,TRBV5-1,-,CASKYMAGTYNEQFF,TGCGCCAGCAAGTATATGGCGGGAACTTACAATGAGCAGTTCTTC
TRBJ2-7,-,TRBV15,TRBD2,CATSRGGTSGLYEQYF,TGTGCCACCAGCAGAGGCGGGACTAGCGGATTATACGAGCAGTACTTC
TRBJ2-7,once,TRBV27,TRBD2,CASSLRSGSSYEQYF,TGTGCCAGCAGTTTACGGAGCGGGAGCTCCTACGAGCAGTACTTC
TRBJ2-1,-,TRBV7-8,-,CASSLVPLDNEQFF,TGTGCCAGCAGCTTAGTTCCCCTGGACAATGAGCAGTTCTTC
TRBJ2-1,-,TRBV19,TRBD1,CASTFDRGLSSSYNEQFF,TGTGCCAGTACCTTCGACAGGGGACTCTCCAGCTCCTACAATGAGCAGTTCTTC
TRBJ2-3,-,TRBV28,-,CASRWSTDTQYF,TGTGCCAGCCGGTGGTCCACAGATACGCAGTATTTT
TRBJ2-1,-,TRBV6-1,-,CASSSRGPYNEQFF,TGTGCCAGCAGCAGCCGGGGCCCCTACAATGAGCAGTTCTTC
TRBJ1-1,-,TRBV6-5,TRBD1,CASSYGDRVDTEAFF,TGTGCCAGCAGTTACGGGGACAGGGTCGACACTGAAGCTTTCTTT